The T cell receptor beta chain described here comes from a study of blood T cell repertoires in COVID-19. Study background: Acute and convalescent COVID-19 samples came from the United States, Italy and Spain. In each case, the material was cDNA or gDNA derived from T cells, B-cell-depleted T cells, or PBMCs.

How the authors handled the data: Amplification from reference gene primers served as the basis for estimated nucleated cell counts. Sequencing was performed with immunoSEQ multiplex PCR; in TCRdb, only in-frame clones are kept and a portion is missing. The V and J calls and clone size come from that table; D and trimming were worked out from the DNA. The table shows tens of thousands of clones, with 70% to 80% occurring only once. V shed 3 bases and J shed 0 bases, with 15 bases lying between them. Germline CDR1 and CDR2: KGHSH and LQKENI. CDR3 size: 16 residues. The sequence came from a human donor in a cohort sampled during active COVID-19. V usage is TRBV18 and J usage is TRBJ2-7; TRBD1 is a possible D gene (5 bases). Sequencing was performed on peripheral blood. CDR3 DNA sequence: TGTGCCAGCTCACCCTCGAGCAGGGCGAGCTCCTACGAGCAGTACTTC. It specifies CASSPSSRASSYEQYF.